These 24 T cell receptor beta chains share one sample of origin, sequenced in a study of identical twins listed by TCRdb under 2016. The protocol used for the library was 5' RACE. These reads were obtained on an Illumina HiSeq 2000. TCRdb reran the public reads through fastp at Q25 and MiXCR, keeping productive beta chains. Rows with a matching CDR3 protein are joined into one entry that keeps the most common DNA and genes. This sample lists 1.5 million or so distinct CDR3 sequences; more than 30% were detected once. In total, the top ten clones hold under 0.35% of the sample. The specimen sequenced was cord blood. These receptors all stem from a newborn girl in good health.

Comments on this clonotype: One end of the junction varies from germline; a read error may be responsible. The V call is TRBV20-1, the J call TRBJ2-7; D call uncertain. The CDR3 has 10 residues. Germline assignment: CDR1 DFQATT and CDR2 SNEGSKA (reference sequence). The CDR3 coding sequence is TGCAGTGCTACATGGAACGAGCGGTACTTC. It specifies CSATWNERYF.

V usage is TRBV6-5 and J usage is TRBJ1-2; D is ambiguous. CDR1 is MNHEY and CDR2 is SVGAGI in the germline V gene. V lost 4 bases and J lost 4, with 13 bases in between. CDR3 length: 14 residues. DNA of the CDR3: TGTGCCAGCAGTTCGCATCGGCCACCCTATGGCTACACCTTC. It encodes CASSSHRPPYGYTF.

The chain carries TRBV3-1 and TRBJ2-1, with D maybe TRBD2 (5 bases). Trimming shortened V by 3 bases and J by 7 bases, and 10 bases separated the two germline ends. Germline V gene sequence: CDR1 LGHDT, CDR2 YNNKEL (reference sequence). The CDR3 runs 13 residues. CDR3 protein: CASSHKGGNEQFF. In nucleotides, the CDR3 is TGTGCCAGCAGCCACAAGGGCGGGAATGAGCAGTTCTTC.

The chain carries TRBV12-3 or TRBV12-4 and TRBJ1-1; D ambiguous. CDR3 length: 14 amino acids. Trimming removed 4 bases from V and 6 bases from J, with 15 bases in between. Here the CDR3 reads CASSSGRVVAEAFF. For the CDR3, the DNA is TGTGCCAGCAGTTCAGGACGGGTTGTAGCTGAAGCTTTCTTT.

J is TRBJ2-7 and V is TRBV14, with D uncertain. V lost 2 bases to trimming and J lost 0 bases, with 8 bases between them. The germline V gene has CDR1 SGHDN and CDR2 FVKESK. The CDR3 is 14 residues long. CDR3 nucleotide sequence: TGTGCCAGCAGCCAATTGGGCGGCTCCTACGAGCAGTACTTC. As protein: CASSQLGGSYEQYF.

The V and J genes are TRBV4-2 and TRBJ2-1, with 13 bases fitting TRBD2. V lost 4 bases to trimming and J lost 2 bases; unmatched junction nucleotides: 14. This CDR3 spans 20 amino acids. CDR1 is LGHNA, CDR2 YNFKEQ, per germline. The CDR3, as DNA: TGTGCCAGCAGCCCGAAAATACAGACTAGCGGGGGGATCCCCTACAATGAGCAGTTCTTC. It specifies CASSPKIQTSGGIPYNEQFF.

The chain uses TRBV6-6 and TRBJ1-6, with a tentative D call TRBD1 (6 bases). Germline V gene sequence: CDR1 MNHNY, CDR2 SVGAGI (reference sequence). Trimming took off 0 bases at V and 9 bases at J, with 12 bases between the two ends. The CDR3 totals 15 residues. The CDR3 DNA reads TGTGCCAGCAGTTACTCTGCGGGAGGGGGTTCACCCCTCCACTTT. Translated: CASSYSAGGGSPLHF.

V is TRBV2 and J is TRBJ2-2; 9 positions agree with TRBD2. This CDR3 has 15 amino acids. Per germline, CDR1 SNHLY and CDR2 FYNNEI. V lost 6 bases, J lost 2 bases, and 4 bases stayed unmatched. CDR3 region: CASRRLAANTGELFF. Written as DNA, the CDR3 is TGTGCCAGCAGGAGACTAGCGGCTAACACCGGGGAGCTGTTTTTT.

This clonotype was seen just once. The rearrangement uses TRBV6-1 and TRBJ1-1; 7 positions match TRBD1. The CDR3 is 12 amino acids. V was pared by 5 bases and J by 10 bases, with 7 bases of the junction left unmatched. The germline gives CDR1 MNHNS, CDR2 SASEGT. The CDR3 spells CASSHQGVVAFF. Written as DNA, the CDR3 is TGTGCCAGCAGTCATCAGGGGGTTGTAGCTTTCTTT.

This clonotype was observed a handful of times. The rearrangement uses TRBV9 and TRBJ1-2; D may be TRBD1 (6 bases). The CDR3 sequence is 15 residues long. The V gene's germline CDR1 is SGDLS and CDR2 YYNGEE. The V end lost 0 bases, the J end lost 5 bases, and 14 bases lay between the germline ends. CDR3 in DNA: TGTGCCAGCAGCGTAGCCGGCAGGGGACTTTATGGCTACACCTTC. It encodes CASSVAGRGLYGYTF.

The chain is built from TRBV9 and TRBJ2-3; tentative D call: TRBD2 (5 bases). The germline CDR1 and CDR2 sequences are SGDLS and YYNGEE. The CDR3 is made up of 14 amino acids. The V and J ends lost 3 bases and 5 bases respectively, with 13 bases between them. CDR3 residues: CASSATAAGDTQYF. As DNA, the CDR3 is TGTGCCAGCAGCGCCACTGCTGCGGGAGATACGCAGTATTTT.

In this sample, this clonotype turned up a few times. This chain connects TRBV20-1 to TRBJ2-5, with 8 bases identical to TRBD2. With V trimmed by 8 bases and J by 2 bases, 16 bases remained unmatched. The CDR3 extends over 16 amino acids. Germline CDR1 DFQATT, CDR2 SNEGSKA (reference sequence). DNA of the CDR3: TGCAGTAAGAGCGGGGGCCTTTTGGGCGCACAAGAGACCCAGTACTTC. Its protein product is CSKSGGLLGAQETQYF.

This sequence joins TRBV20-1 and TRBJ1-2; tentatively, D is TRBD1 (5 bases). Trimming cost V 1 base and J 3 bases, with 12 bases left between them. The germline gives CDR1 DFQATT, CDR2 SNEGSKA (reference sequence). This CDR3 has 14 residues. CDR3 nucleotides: TGCAGTGCTAGAGGGAGGGGTAGTGACTATGGCTACACCTTC. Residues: CSARGRGSDYGYTF.

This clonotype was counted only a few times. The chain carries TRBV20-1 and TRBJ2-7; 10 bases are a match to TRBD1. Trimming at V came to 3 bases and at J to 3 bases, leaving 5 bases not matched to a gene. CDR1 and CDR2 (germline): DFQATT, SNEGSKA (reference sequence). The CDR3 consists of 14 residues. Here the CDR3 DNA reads TGCAGTGCTAGGTTCAGGACAGGGGGCTACGAGCAGTACTTC. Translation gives CSARFRTGGYEQYF.

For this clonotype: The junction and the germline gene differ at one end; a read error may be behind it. As DNA, the CDR3 is TGCAGTACTAGAGAGGGCCTGAGCTCCTACAATGAGCAGTACTTC. The encoded protein is CSTREGLSSYNEQYF. The chain combines TRBV20-1 with TRBJ2-1; perhaps TRBD2 as D (5 bases). The DNA matches TRBJ2-7 better at its end, which makes the J call doubtful. Germline-derived CDR1 and CDR2 are DFQATT and SNEGSKA (reference sequence). This CDR3 contains 15 residues.

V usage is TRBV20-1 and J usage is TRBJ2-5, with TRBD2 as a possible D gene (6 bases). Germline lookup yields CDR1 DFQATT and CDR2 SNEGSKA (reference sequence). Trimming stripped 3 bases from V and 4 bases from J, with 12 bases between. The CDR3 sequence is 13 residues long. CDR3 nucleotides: TGCAGTGCTAGCGGGAGTCGGGGAGAGACCCAGTACTTC. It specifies CSASGSRGETQYF.

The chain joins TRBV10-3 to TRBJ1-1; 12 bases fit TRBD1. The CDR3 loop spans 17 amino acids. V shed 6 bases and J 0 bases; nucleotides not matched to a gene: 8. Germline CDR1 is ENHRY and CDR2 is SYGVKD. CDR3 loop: CAIRSGDRGRMNTEAFF. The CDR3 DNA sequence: TGTGCCATCAGATCGGGGGACAGGGGGCGAATGAACACTGAAGCTTTCTTT.

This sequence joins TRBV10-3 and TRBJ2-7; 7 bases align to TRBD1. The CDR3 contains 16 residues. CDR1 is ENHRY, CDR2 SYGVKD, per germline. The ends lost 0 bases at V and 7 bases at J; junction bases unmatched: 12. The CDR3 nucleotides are TGTGCCATCAGTGAGTCCCGGCAGGACAGGTTCCATGAGCAGTACTTC. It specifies CAISESRQDRFHEQYF.

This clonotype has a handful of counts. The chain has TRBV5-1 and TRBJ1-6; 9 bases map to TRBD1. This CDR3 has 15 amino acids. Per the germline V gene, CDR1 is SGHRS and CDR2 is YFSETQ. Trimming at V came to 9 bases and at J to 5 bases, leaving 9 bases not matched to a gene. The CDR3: CATREDRGDNSPLHF. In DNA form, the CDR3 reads TGCGCCACCAGGGAGGACAGGGGAGATAATTCACCCCTCCACTTT. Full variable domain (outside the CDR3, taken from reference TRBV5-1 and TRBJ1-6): KAGVTQTPRYLIKTRGQQVTLSCSPISGHRSVSWYQQTPGQGLQFLFEYFSETQRNKGNFPGRFSGRQFSNSRSEMNVSTLELGDSALYLCATREDRGDNSPLHFGNGTRLTVT.

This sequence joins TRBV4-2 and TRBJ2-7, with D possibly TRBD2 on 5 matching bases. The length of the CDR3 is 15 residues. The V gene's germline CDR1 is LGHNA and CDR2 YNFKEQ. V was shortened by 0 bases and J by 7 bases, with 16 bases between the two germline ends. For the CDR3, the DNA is TGTGCCAGCAGCCAAGACAGGTTGAGGGTGTGGGAGCAGTACTTC. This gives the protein CASSQDRLRVWEQYF.

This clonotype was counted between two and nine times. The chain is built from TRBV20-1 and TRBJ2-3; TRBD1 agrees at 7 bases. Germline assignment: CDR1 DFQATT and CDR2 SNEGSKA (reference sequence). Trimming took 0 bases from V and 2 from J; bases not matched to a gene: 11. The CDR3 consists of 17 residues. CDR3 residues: CSARETGMVLHTDTQYF. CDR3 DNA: TGCAGTGCTAGAGAGACAGGGATGGTCTTACACACAGATACGCAGTATTTT.

CDR3 in DNA: TGTGCCACCTACGAAGGGCGGCGGACTGAAGCTTTCTTT. It specifies CATYEGRRTEAFF. The chain carries TRBV15 and TRBJ1-1, with D unresolved. Germline CDR1 is LNHNV and CDR2 is YYDKDF (reference sequence). The V end lost 8 bases, the J end lost 5 bases, and 15 bases lay between the germline ends. CDR3 length: 13 amino acids.

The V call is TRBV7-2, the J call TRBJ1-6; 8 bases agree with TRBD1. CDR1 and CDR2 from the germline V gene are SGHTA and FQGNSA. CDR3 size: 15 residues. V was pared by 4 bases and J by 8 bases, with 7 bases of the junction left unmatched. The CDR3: CASSSWTGSYSPLHF. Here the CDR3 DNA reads TGTGCCAGCAGCTCCTGGACAGGGTCCTATTCACCCCTCCACTTT.

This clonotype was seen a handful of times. CDR3 region: CASSQDSPGGSTGELFF. The CDR3 DNA reads as TGTGCCAGCAGCCAAGATTCTCCGGGCGGGAGCACCGGGGAGCTGTTTTTT. The gene calls are TRBV4-2 and TRBJ2-2; 7 bases line up with TRBD2. The germline V gene has CDR1 LGHNA and CDR2 YNFKEQ. The V gene end was trimmed by 0 bases and the J gene end by 4 bases; junction bases not matched to a gene: 8. The CDR3 loop spans 17 amino acids.